The 21 T cell receptor beta chains below come from one sample, sequenced in a study of T cell responses to AZD1222 COVID-19 vaccine (dated by TCRdb to the early 2020s). Preparation of the library involved the immunoSEQ multiplex PCR assay. TCRdb provides this immuneACCESS table in a form limited to in-frame rearrangements. Some clones are lacking; in checked studies, under half of them reflect an unresolved V gene, and why the rest are absent is not known. Present in this sample are some 120,000 clones, more than 85% of which were seen just once. About 2.7% of the sample is taken by the ten largest. In the paper's terms, the time point label means: baseline before first vaccination. The sample consisted of peripheral blood, taken on day 0 of AZD1222 vaccination. The receptor set was obtained from an adult in good health.

The V and J genes are TRBV6-5 and TRBJ2-1; D is undetermined. The germline CDR1 and CDR2 sequences are MNHEY and SVGAGI. The ends were cut back, 6 bases at V and 5 bases at J, with 11 bases in the middle. The CDR3 loop spans 13 amino acids. This CDR3 reads CASSRKDNNEQFF. The CDR3 DNA is TGTGCCAGCAGCCGGAAGGATAACAATGAGCAGTTCTTC.

This clone has just one count. CDR3 sequence: CASSLGGLAFYNEQFF. Here the CDR3 DNA reads TGTGCCAGCAGCTTAGGCGGACTAGCGTTCTACAATGAGCAGTTCTTC. The chain links TRBV7-9 to TRBJ2-1, with 9 bases identical to TRBD2. The CDR3 sequence is 16 residues long. V dropped 1 base and J dropped 3; count of bases not matched to a gene: 4. In germline, CDR1 is SEHNR, CDR2 FQNEAQ (reference sequence).

V usage is TRBV6-5 and J usage is TRBJ2-7, with 8 nucleotides matching TRBD1. After removal of 2 bases from V and 3 bases from J, the junction contained 6 bases not matched to a gene. Germline-derived CDR1 and CDR2 are MNHEY and SVGAGI. The CDR3 sequence is 15 residues long. As DNA, the CDR3 is TGTGCCAGCAGTTACGGGCAGGGGGCGGGCTACGAGCAGTACTTC. Residues: CASSYGQGAGYEQYF.

V and J are TRBV15 and TRBJ1-2; no reliable D call. V was clipped by 1 base and J by 1 base, with 7 bases between them. CDR1 and CDR2 from the germline V gene are LNHNV and YYDKDF (reference sequence). The CDR3 is 14 amino acids. CDR3 in amino acids: CATSRGAINYGYTF. CDR3 sequence (DNA): TGTGCCACCAGCAGAGGAGCTATTAACTATGGCTACACCTTC.

This clone was seen only once. This sequence joins TRBV5-1 and TRBJ2-7; D is undetermined. Trimming took 0 bases from V and 3 from J, leaving 13 bases between them. This CDR3 spans 15 amino acids. Germline V gene sequence: CDR1 SGHRS, CDR2 YFSETQ. CDR3 amino acids: CASSLEAGVYYEQYF. The CDR3 DNA is TGCGCCAGCAGCTTGGAGGCAGGAGTCTACTACGAGCAGTACTTC.

The rearrangement links TRBV2 to TRBJ2-4; D unclear. The V gene lost 0 bases and the J gene lost 3 bases, with 15 bases spanning the gap. CDR1 and CDR2 from the germline V gene are SNHLY and FYNNEI. The CDR3 extends over 17 amino acids. The DNA of the CDR3 is TGTGCCAGCAGTGAAGCATCCTATACTGGCCGCAAAAACATTCAGTACTTC. Its protein is CASSEASYTGRKNIQYF.

The V gene is TRBV19, the J gene TRBJ2-1; 8 bases are shared with TRBD1. V trimming: 5 bases; J trimming: 8 bases; junction bases outside the gene matches: 11. The CDR3 totals 15 residues. CDR1 LNHDA and CDR2 SQIVND come from the germline V gene (reference sequence). CDR3 sequence (DNA): TGTGCCAGTAGTCAGACAGGGGCTCGGAGCGATGAGCAGTTCTTC. Protein sequence: CASSQTGARSDEQFF.

The chain uses TRBV7-3 and TRBJ2-6; no reliable D call. CDR3 length: 14 amino acids. The germline CDR1 and CDR2 sequences are SGHTA and FQGTGA. The V and J ends lost 5 bases and 4 bases respectively, with 9 bases between them. The CDR3 DNA reads TGTGCCAGCAGCGCCTTTACCGGGGCCAACGTCCTGACTTTC. Protein: CASSAFTGANVLTF. Variable domain in full (rest from reference TRBV7-3 and TRBJ2-6): GAGVSQTPSNKVTEKGKYVELRCDPISGHTALYWYRQSLGQGPEFLIYFQGTGAADDSGLPNDRFFAVRPEGSVSTLKIQRTERGDSAVYLCASSAFTGANVLTFGAGSRLTVL.

This chain connects TRBV5-1 to TRBJ1-2, with TRBD1 matching over 12 bases. The CDR3 covers 16 residues. V was pared by 2 bases and J by 2 bases, with 4 bases of the junction left unmatched. Germline CDR1 SGHRS, CDR2 YFSETQ. CDR3 in DNA: TGCGCCAGCAGCTTTGGGACAGGGGGCGCGAACTATGGCTACACCTTC. It specifies CASSFGTGGANYGYTF.

This clone was counted a few times. This chain connects TRBV5-4 to TRBJ2-1, with 7 bases identical to TRBD2. Germline loops: CDR1 SGHNT, CDR2 YYREEE (reference sequence). The CDR3 has 12 residues. V lost 4 bases, J lost 5 bases, and 0 bases stayed unmatched. In nucleotides, the CDR3 is TGTGCCAGCAGCGGGAGGGACAATGAGCAGTTCTTC. This sequence encodes CASSGRDNEQFF.

This chain links TRBV7-9 with TRBJ2-1; 8 positions match TRBD2. Germline CDR1 reads SEHNR; CDR2 reads FQNEAQ (reference sequence). With 4 bases clipped from V and 4 bases from J, the junction kept 9 bases outside the gene matches. This CDR3 has 16 residues. The CDR3, as DNA: TGTGCCAGCAGCTCCAGCGGGAGCTACAAGTACAATGAGCAGTTCTTC. Encoded protein: CASSSSGSYKYNEQFF.

This chain uses TRBV4-1 with TRBJ2-3; TRBD2 agrees at 11 bases. CDR3 length: 15 amino acids. V was clipped by 0 bases and J by 10 bases; unmatched bases: 6. CDR1 and CDR2 from the germline V gene are MGHRA and YSYEKL. The CDR3 loop reads CASSQDLAGGTPQYF. CDR3 DNA: TGCGCCAGCAGCCAAGATCTAGCGGGAGGCACCCCGCAGTATTTT.

This sequence joins TRBV27 and TRBJ2-1; D is ambiguous. In germline, CDR1 is MNHEY, CDR2 SMNVEV (reference sequence). The length of the CDR3 is 14 residues. Trimming took off 6 bases at V and 2 bases at J, with 11 bases between the two ends. In DNA, the CDR3 is TGTGCCAGCAGCCTCGCCGCAACCTACAATGAGCAGTTCTTC. Protein product: CASSLAATYNEQFF.

The genes are TRBV10-3 and TRBJ2-7; D is possibly TRBD2 (6 bases). Germline loops: CDR1 ENHRY, CDR2 SYGVKD. The CDR3 loop spans 17 amino acids. With 2 bases removed from V and 0 bases from J, the gap between germline ends came to 17 bases. CDR3 sequence (DNA): TGTGCCATCAGTGAGCAGGGTAGCGGAGATAACTCCTACGAGCAGTACTTC. It specifies CAISEQGSGDNSYEQYF.

The gene calls are TRBV7-2 and TRBJ1-5; possible D gene TRBD1, 6 bases. This CDR3 is 14 amino acids long. Germline lookup yields CDR1 SGHTA and CDR2 FQGNSA. Trimming took off 5 bases at V and 2 bases at J, with 10 bases between the two ends. This chain's CDR3 is CASSTGSGNQPQHF. CDR3 DNA sequence: TGTGCCAGCAGCACAGGGTCGGGCAATCAGCCCCAGCATTTT.

The rearrangement joins TRBV5-1 to TRBJ2-7, with no clear D. The CDR3 consists of 11 residues. The ends were cut back, 0 bases at V and 7 bases at J, with 5 bases in the middle. CDR1 is SGHRS, CDR2 YFSETQ, per germline. The CDR3 sequence is CASSLDQEQYF. The CDR3 DNA reads as TGCGCCAGCAGCTTGGATCAGGAGCAGTACTTC.

This clone appeared once. The rearrangement joins TRBV5-6 to TRBJ1-2; D not certain. With 2 bases removed from V and 2 bases from J, the gap between germline ends came to 7 bases. Germline V gene data show CDR1 as SGHDT and CDR2 as YYEEEE. This CDR3 region has 13 residues. The DNA of the CDR3 is TGTGCCAGCAGCTTCACTGAGAACTATGGCTACACCTTC. This encodes CASSFTENYGYTF.

The chain joins TRBV27 to TRBJ2-5; D may be TRBD1 (6 bases). The CDR3 runs to 14 residues. Germline lookup yields CDR1 MNHEY and CDR2 SMNVEV (reference sequence). The germline V and J ends were trimmed by 8 bases and 9 bases, with 22 bases remaining between them. CDR3 protein: CASGPGGPLVAQYF. CDR3 nucleotide sequence: TGTGCCAGCGGGCCTGGGGGCCCACTGGTCGCCCAGTACTTC.

This clone was counted once. The chain couples TRBV18 to TRBJ2-5; 8 nucleotides line up with TRBD1. The CDR3 runs 13 residues. V was pared by 6 bases and J by 4 bases, with 4 bases of the junction left unmatched. In germline, CDR1 is KGHSH, CDR2 LQKENI. The CDR3 sequence: CASSAGGAETQYF. The DNA of the CDR3 is TGTGCCAGCTCGGCAGGGGGCGCAGAGACCCAGTACTTC.

This sequence joins TRBV3-1 (or the pseudogene TRBV3-2) and TRBJ2-2, with TRBD2 identical over 11 bases. Per the germline V gene, CDR1 is LGHDT and CDR2 is YNNKEL (reference sequence). V gave up 0 bases and J gave up 0 bases; unmatched junction bases: 0. The CDR3 runs 17 residues. CDR3 sequence (DNA): TGTGCCAGCAGCCAAGAACTAGCGGGAGCGAACACCGGGGAGCTGTTTTTT. Its protein is CASSQELAGANTGELFF.

The chain is built from TRBV5-1 and TRBJ1-2, with D perhaps matching TRBD1 (5 bases). The CDR3 extends over 16 amino acids. Trimming pared 0 bases from V and 7 bases from J, leaving 19 bases between. Germline CDR1 and CDR2: SGHRS and YFSETQ. The CDR3: CASSLGGTSFLGGYTF. CDR3 nucleotide sequence: TGCGCCAGCAGCTTGGGAGGGACTTCTTTCCTGGGTGGCTACACCTTC.